Given below is one TCR beta chain in context. Chemo-refractory metastatic non-small-cell lung cancer patients received focal radiation with ipilimumab CTLA-4 blockade. The CDR3 totals 17 residues. In germline, CDR1 is MNHEY, CDR2 SMNVEV (reference sequence). The ends were cut back, 5 bases at V and 3 bases at J, with 20 bases in the middle. This sample stems from a study of radiotherapy plus CTLA-4 blockade in lung cancer. Generated by immunoSEQ multiplex PCR, the TCRdb table keeps only in-frame clones and is missing some. The top ten hold approximately 0.73% of the sample, which has approximately 77,000 clones, approximately 80% seen once.

The chain couples TRBV27 to TRBJ1-3; tentative D call: TRBD1 (6 bases). The clonotype comes from a human donor with non-small cell lung cancer who had stable disease on radiotherapy plus ipilimumab. This specimen was peripheral blood, taken from a patient treated with radiotherapy plus ipilimumab. The CDR3 loop reads CASSPSAPRGVGNTIYF. The CDR3 DNA follows: TGTGCCAGCAGTCCCTCCGCCCCAAGGGGGGTTGGAAACACCATATATTTT.